This entry lists 8 T cell receptor beta chains sequenced from one sample in a study of persistence of HIV-infected CD4 T cells (dated by TCRdb to about 2020). TCRbeta repertoires were sequenced from genomic DNA with the immunoSEQ hsTCRB assay version 4 in survey mode. The immuneACCESS repertoire file appears here via TCRdb, limited to in-frame rearrangements. These files lack a portion of the clones; in checked studies, under half of the deficit traces to unresolved V genes, and the cause of the others is not known. The sample has more than 25,000 clones on record, roughly 75% of them singletons. The ten biggest clones cover 0.81% of the sample. Their antigen targets remain unknown. The treatment or condition tag for this specimen amounts to: suppressive antiretroviral therapy. Lysates of CMV-infected fibroblasts were used at about 11 ug/mL for cell stimulation. Memory populations depleted of antigen-responding cells were obtained by sorting nonresponding CD40L-negative CD69-negative CD45RO-high memory CD4+ T cells.

Sequenced material: CD4+ T cells sorted from PBMCs after roughly 18-hour stimulation, taken from a patient who received antiretroviral therapy. Reading the label with the study, this specimen's cell subset or site is: CD40L-CD69- CD45RO-high memory CD4 T cells not responding to CMV lysate. Source of these receptors: an adult woman with HIV who was CMV-seropositive.

Concerning this clone itself: Sequence at one end of the junction differs from germline and may be a read error. The chain couples TRBV28 to TRBJ1-5, with 9 positions matching TRBD1. CDR3 length: 16 residues. CDR1 is MDHEN and CDR2 is SYDVKM in the germline V gene. CDR3 sequence: CASSSTGGVGNPPQHF. DNA for the CDR3: TGTGCCAGCAGTTCAACAGGGGGCGTCGGGAATCCGCCCCAGCATTTT.

The chain is built from TRBV2 and TRBJ1-5, with D unresolved. The CDR3 contains 14 residues. V lost 2 bases and J 6 bases, leaving 11 bases between the germline ends. Per germline, CDR1 SNHLY and CDR2 FYNNEI. CDR3 region: CASSEIGYTQPQHF. The CDR3 DNA is TGTGCCAGCAGTGAAATAGGATACACTCAGCCCCAGCATTTT. The full variable domain, in which reference TRBV2 and TRBJ1-5 provide the parts outside the CDR3, is EPEVTQTPSHQVTQMGQEVILRCVPISNHLYFYWYRQILGQKVEFLVSFYNNEISEKSEIFDDQFSVERPDGSNFTLKIRSTKLEDSAMYFCASSEIGYTQPQHFGDGTRLSIL.

The V call is TRBV5-1, the J call TRBJ1-4; D unclear. This CDR3 contains 17 residues. Germline values: CDR1 SGHRS, CDR2 YFSETQ. V lost 4 bases, J lost 0 bases, and 16 bases lay in between. CDR3 DNA sequence: TGCGCCAGCAGCGCCGCCCGCTATCCTACAACTAATGAAAAACTGTTTTTT. Protein sequence: CASSAARYPTTNEKLFF.

This clone was seen once. V and J are TRBV28 and TRBJ1-6; D is ambiguous. The germline CDR1 and CDR2 sequences are MDHEN and SYDVKM. This CDR3 is 14 amino acids long. The V gene lost 7 bases and the J gene lost 1 base, with 8 bases spanning the gap. The CDR3 coding sequence is TGTGCCAGCACAGGCCCTTCCTATAATTCACCCCTCCACTTT. Translating gives CASTGPSYNSPLHF. The full variable domain, with the rest looked up from reference TRBV28 and TRBJ1-6, is DVKVTQSSRYLVKRTGEKVFLECVQDMDHENMFWYRQDPGLGLRLIYFSYDVKMKEKGDIPEGYSVSREKKERFSLILESASTNQTSMYLCASTGPSYNSPLHFGNGTRLTVT.

This chain connects TRBV2 to TRBJ2-2, with D perhaps assigned TRBD1 or TRBD2 (5 bases each). Trimming removed 8 bases from V and 2 bases from J, with 15 bases in between. CDR3 length equals 15 residues. Germline V CDR1 and CDR2: SNHLY, FYNNEI. This chain's CDR3 is CASGRGHGNTGELFF. CDR3 bases: TGTGCCAGCGGGAGAGGACATGGCAACACCGGGGAGCTGTTTTTT.

The chain employs TRBV5-1 and TRBJ2-2; possible D gene TRBD2, 6 bases. CDR1 is SGHRS and CDR2 is YFSETQ in the germline V gene. This CDR3 is built from 14 residues. The V and J ends lost 5 bases and 2 bases respectively, with 10 bases between them. The CDR3 loop reads CASRKGTNTGELFF. CDR3 bases: TGCGCCAGCAGAAAAGGGACTAACACCGGGGAGCTGTTTTTT. Based on the CDR3 plus reference TRBV5-1 and TRBJ2-2, the full variable domain is KAGVTQTPRYLIKTRGQQVTLSCSPISGHRSVSWYQQTPGQGLQFLFEYFSETQRNKGNFPGRFSGRQFSNSRSEMNVSTLELGDSALYLCASRKGTNTGELFFGEGSRLTVL.

This clone was seen a handful of times. The chain's CDR3 is CASSIGTGRYGYTF. The CDR3 nucleotides read TGTGCCAGTAGTATCGGGACGGGGAGATATGGCTACACCTTC. The chain recombines TRBV19 with TRBJ1-2, with D perhaps TRBD1 (5 bases). The CDR3 consists of 14 residues. Deletions cut 3 bases from V and 5 bases from J, with 13 bases between. CDR1 is LNHDA and CDR2 is SQIVND in the germline V gene (reference sequence).

This clone was counted a few times. V and J are TRBV15 and TRBJ2-2; 11 nucleotides match TRBD2. CDR1 is LNHNV, CDR2 YYDKDF, per germline (reference sequence). V dropped 2 bases and J dropped 1; count of bases not matched to a gene: 3. The CDR3 extends over 17 amino acids. The CDR3 DNA reads as TGTGCCACCAGCAGAATAGCGGGGGGGATGAACACCGGGGAGCTGTTTTTT. It specifies CATSRIAGGMNTGELFF.